These 27 T cell receptor beta chains came from one sample sequenced in a study of beta chain features in type 1 diabetes. Since all of the isolated RNA was reverse transcribed, expressed TCRB transcripts were what got sequenced. Clones were sequenced by immunoSEQ multiplex PCR, and TCRdb holds only the in-frame ones, with some missing. Of about 250,000 clones listed, roughly 13% are singletons. The source material was naive CD4+ T cells from blood. These receptors all stem from a woman in her forties in good health.

V is TRBV29-1 and J is TRBJ1-1; tentative D call: TRBD1 (6 bases). The CDR3 has 12 residues. In germline, CDR1 is SQVTM, CDR2 ANQGSEA. V lost 8 bases to trimming and J lost 6 bases, with 16 bases between them. CDR3 region: CSSRAGAAEAFF. The CDR3 nucleotides are TGCAGCTCGCGGGCGGGGGCGGCTGAAGCTTTCTTT.

This clone has a count of ten or more. CDR3 sequence: CASSHREIRQETQYF. CDR3 DNA sequence: TGCGCCAGCAGTCATCGCGAAATAAGACAAGAGACCCAGTACTTC. V gene TRBV23-1 combines with J gene TRBJ2-5, with unresolved D. TRBV23-1 is an ORF; its function is uncertain. V gave up 3 bases and J gave up 2 bases, with 13 bases separating them. CDR3 size: 15 residues.

This clone was found a few times. This chain uses TRBV5-4 with TRBJ1-2; 8 bases match TRBD1. The CDR3 runs to 16 residues. Trimming cost V 0 bases and J 3 bases; bases outside gene matches: 7. Germline CDR1 reads SGHNT; CDR2 reads YYREEE (reference sequence). The CDR3 sequence: CASSLGTGPLDYGYTF. In DNA, the CDR3 is TGTGCCAGCAGCTTGGGGACAGGGCCCCTTGACTATGGCTACACCTTC.

This clone was seen a handful of times. V and J are TRBV23-1 and TRBJ1-1; 7 nucleotides align to TRBD1. TRBV23-1 is sorted into the ORF group, with uncertain function. The V gene end was trimmed by 4 bases and the J gene end by 1 base; junction bases not matched to a gene: 15. This CDR3 comprises 18 residues. Here the CDR3 reads CASSLPPGQRIRNTEAFF. The CDR3 bases are TGCGCCAGCAGTCTCCCTCCGGGACAGAGGATTAGGAACACTGAAGCTTTCTTT.

The V and J genes are TRBV7-6 and TRBJ1-5; 9 bases align to TRBD1. V lost 5 bases, J lost 4 bases, and 6 bases stayed unmatched. The CDR3 is 15 residues long. CDR1 and CDR2 (germline): SGHVS, FNYEAQ. CDR3 nucleotides: TGTGCCAGCAGCCCTGGACAGGGGCGGAATCAGCCCCAGCATTTT. Amino acid sequence: CASSPGQGRNQPQHF.

V usage is TRBV7-2 and J usage is TRBJ2-3; a weak D match, TRBD2 (5 bases). Germline V gene lookup returns CDR1 SGHTA and CDR2 FQGNSA. This CDR3 spans 17 amino acids. The V end lost 0 bases, the J end lost 2 bases, and 15 bases lay between the germline ends. This CDR3 is CASSLAISRVPTDTQYF. For the CDR3, the DNA is TGTGCCAGCAGCTTAGCGATCTCGCGGGTACCCACAGATACGCAGTATTTT.

The chain links TRBV6-5 to TRBJ1-1; 9 bases are shared with TRBD1. J was trimmed by 4 bases and V by 6 bases; bases with no gene match: 6. CDR1 and CDR2 from the germline V gene are MNHEY and SVGAGI. This CDR3 is built from 14 residues. The CDR3 spells CASSLQGALTEAFF. In DNA, the CDR3 is TGTGCCAGCAGCCTACAGGGGGCTCTCACTGAAGCTTTCTTT.

This sequence joins TRBV10-1 and TRBJ2-1; 13 bases line up with TRBD2. Germline V gives CDR1 WNHNN, CDR2 SYGVQD (reference sequence). The V and J ends lost 3 bases and 5 bases, in that order; junction bases with no gene match: 4. The CDR3 is 16 amino acids. CDR3 region: CASSEFGLAGDNEQFF. The CDR3 DNA follows: TGCGCCAGCAGTGAATTTGGACTAGCGGGGGACAATGAGCAGTTCTTC.

The chain uses TRBV6-6 and TRBJ2-3, with D perhaps matching TRBD2 (5 bases). The CDR3 runs to 11 residues. Germline-derived CDR1 and CDR2 are MNHNY and SVGAGI (reference sequence). Trimming stripped 4 bases from V and 10 bases from J, with 9 bases between. The CDR3 reads CASSSGEAQYF. The DNA for the CDR3 is TGTGCCAGCAGTTCCGGGGAAGCGCAGTATTTT.

This chain uses TRBV13 with TRBJ1-4; 7 bases are shared with TRBD1. The germline V gene encodes CDR1 PRHDT and CDR2 FYEKMQ (reference sequence). The V segment lost 0 bases and the J segment 8 bases; nucleotides outside the gene matches: 9. CDR3 length equals 16 residues. The CDR3 loop reads CASSLGQTGFREKLFF. In DNA form, the CDR3 reads TGTGCCAGCAGCTTAGGCCAGACAGGGTTCAGGGAAAAACTGTTTTTT.

The chain couples TRBV6-1 to TRBJ2-7; 7 bases agree with TRBD2. The germline gives CDR1 MNHNS, CDR2 SASEGT. The CDR3 totals 15 residues. V lost 8 bases to trimming and J lost 2 bases; unmatched junction nucleotides: 12. In DNA, the CDR3 is TGTGCCAGCCTCCCCAGTTCTAGCGGCACCTACGAGCAGTACTTC. Translation gives CASLPSSSGTYEQYF.

This rearrangement joins TRBV7-2 to TRBJ1-5; 9 bases map to TRBD1. The ends lost 3 bases at V and 6 bases at J; junction bases unmatched: 6. Germline CDR1 SGHTA, CDR2 FQGNSA. CDR3 size: 15 residues. The CDR3 nucleotides are TGTGCCAGCAGCTTCACGGGACAGGGTGGTCAGCCCCAGCATTTT. It yields the protein CASSFTGQGGQPQHF.

The V gene is TRBV7-9, the J gene TRBJ2-3; 7 nucleotides match TRBD1. V trimming: 5 bases; J trimming: 2 bases; junction bases outside the gene matches: 7. Germline V gene sequence: CDR1 SEHNR, CDR2 FQNEAQ (reference sequence). This CDR3 contains 15 residues. CDR3 DNA sequence: TGTGCCAGCAGCGCTCGGACAGGTTCCACAGATACGCAGTATTTT. It codes for CASSARTGSTDTQYF.

The chain uses TRBV27 and TRBJ1-5; 7 nucleotides agree with TRBD1. With V trimmed by 6 bases and J by 3 bases, 8 bases remained unmatched. The CDR3 consists of 15 residues. Germline V gives CDR1 MNHEY, CDR2 SMNVEV (reference sequence). The CDR3 sequence is CASSARDSYNQPQHF. DNA for the CDR3: TGTGCCAGCAGCGCCCGGGACAGTTACAATCAGCCCCAGCATTTT.

The chain recombines TRBV9 with TRBJ1-5; D not certain. V lost 0 bases and J lost 6, with 13 bases in between. Germline assignment: CDR1 SGDLS and CDR2 YYNGEE. This CDR3 has 15 residues. The CDR3 bases are TGTGCCAGCAGCGTAGATCCTACCCCTCTTCAGCCCCAGCATTTT. Translated, it gives CASSVDPTPLQPQHF. Filled out from reference TRBV9 and TRBJ1-5, the complete variable domain reads DSGVTQTPKHLITATGQRVTLRCSPRSGDLSVYWYQQSLDQGLQFLIQYYNGEERAKGNILERFSAQQFPDLHSELNLSSLELGDSALYFCASSVDPTPLQPQHFGDGTRLSIL.

The chain combines TRBV9 with TRBJ2-1, with 8 bases that match TRBD2. This CDR3 contains 18 residues. Germline V CDR1 and CDR2: SGDLS, YYNGEE. Trimming at V came to 0 bases and at J to 5 bases, leaving 13 bases not matched to a gene. CDR3 amino acids: CASSVGGAGTSGDNEQFF. The CDR3 DNA follows: TGTGCCAGCAGCGTAGGTGGGGCTGGGACTAGTGGGGACAATGAGCAGTTCTTC.

This clone was seen a handful of times. CDR3 bases: TGTGCCAGCAGCTTAGGTGCGACTAGCGGCACAGATACGCAGTATTTT. Translated, it gives CASSLGATSGTDTQYF. The rearrangement uses TRBV7-6 and TRBJ2-3, with 8 bases fitting TRBD2. The V and J ends lost 1 base and 1 base, in that order; junction bases with no gene match: 4. Germline V gene sequence: CDR1 SGHVS, CDR2 FNYEAQ. CDR3 length: 16 amino acids.

This clone was counted only a few times. CDR3 loop: CASSLGSTGVDYTF. For the CDR3, the DNA is TGTGCCAGCAGCTTAGGCTCAACAGGGGTAGACTACACCTTC. V gene TRBV7-9 combines with J gene TRBJ1-2, with 7 bases that match TRBD1. CDR1 is SEHNR, CDR2 FQNEAQ, per germline (reference sequence). The CDR3 runs 14 residues. V trimming: 1 base; J trimming: 10 bases; junction bases outside the gene matches: 9.

The chain joins TRBV7-9 to TRBJ2-1; TRBD1 aligns across 8 bases. The CDR3 extends over 13 amino acids. V trimming: 3 bases; J trimming: 5 bases; junction bases outside the gene matches: 0. The V gene's germline CDR1 is SEHNR and CDR2 FQNEAQ (reference sequence). DNA of the CDR3: TGTGCCAGCAGCTTGGGACAGGACAATGAGCAGTTCTTC. It is translated as CASSLGQDNEQFF.

The chain couples TRBV19 to TRBJ2-7; TRBD1 matches at 8 bases. The CDR3 runs to 14 residues. Losses at the gene ends were 5 bases for V and 2 bases for J; bases not matched to a gene: 5. Germline V CDR1 and CDR2: LNHDA, SQIVND (reference sequence). The CDR3 loop reads CASSVGTGPYEQYF. In DNA, the CDR3 is TGTGCCAGTAGTGTAGGGACAGGCCCCTACGAGCAGTACTTC.

CDR3 sequence: CASSLRENTEAFF. CDR3 coding DNA: TGTGCCAGCAGCTTGAGAGAGAACACTGAAGCTTTCTTT. V and J are TRBV11-2 and TRBJ1-1, with D unclear. V was pared by 3 bases and J by 1 base, with 6 bases between. The CDR3 covers 13 residues. Germline CDR1 SGHAT, CDR2 FQNNGV.

The V gene is TRBV19, the J gene TRBJ1-2; weak D call: TRBD1 (5 bases). Germline V CDR1 and CDR2: LNHDA, SQIVND (reference sequence). The CDR3 runs 17 residues. V was clipped by 5 bases and J by 4 bases, with 23 bases between them. In DNA, the CDR3 is TGTGCCAGTAGTTCGACCGGGTCTACCGGGGGAGGCTATGGCTACACCTTC. Its protein is CASSSTGSTGGGYGYTF. The full variable domain, with the rest looked up from reference TRBV19 and TRBJ1-2, is DGGITQSPKYLFRKEGQNVTLSCEQNLNHDAMYWYRQDPGQGLRLIYYSQIVNDFQKGDIAEGYSVSREKKESFPLTVTSAQKNPTAFYLCASSSTGSTGGGYGYTFGSGTRLTVV.

V usage is TRBV5-1 and J usage is TRBJ1-1, with D possibly TRBD1 on 5 matching bases. Trimming shortened V by 6 bases and J by 4 bases, and 13 bases separated the two germline ends. The germline V gene has CDR1 SGHRS and CDR2 YFSETQ. This CDR3 has 13 residues. The CDR3 nucleotides are TGCGCCAGCACTCTGGGACTGAGCACTGAAGCTTTCTTT. Amino acid sequence: CASTLGLSTEAFF.

This clone was detected a few times. The J gene is TRBJ2-3, the V gene TRBV4-3, with TRBD2 matching 9 bases. Germline V gene sequence: CDR1 LGHNA, CDR2 YSLEER. V dropped 1 base and J dropped 3; count of bases not matched to a gene: 5. The CDR3 consists of 16 residues. CDR3 bases: TGCGCCAGCAGCCAAGGTCGGCGGGGGGGTACAGATACGCAGTATTTT. Translation: CASSQGRRGGTDTQYF.

This clone came up a few times. The rearrangement uses TRBV6-1 and TRBJ1-5, with a weak D call TRBD1 (5 bases). Germline loops: CDR1 MNHNS, CDR2 SASEGT. This CDR3 spans 17 amino acids. V lost 1 base to trimming and J lost 6 bases, with 19 bases between them. CDR3 sequence: CASSEVGGIGLGQPQHF. The CDR3 DNA reads as TGTGCCAGCAGTGAAGTCGGGGGAATTGGGCTCGGTCAGCCCCAGCATTTT.

The chain carries TRBV7-2 and TRBJ2-5, with no clear D. Per germline, CDR1 SGHTA and CDR2 FQGNSA. The CDR3 loop spans 11 amino acids. V was pared by 1 base and J by 9 bases, with 6 bases between. The DNA of the CDR3 is TGTGCCAGCAGCTTAGACTTGGCCCAGTACTTC. Translated, it gives CASSLDLAQYF.

This clone was seen only a few times. The J gene is TRBJ1-2, the V gene TRBV5-1; a possible D gene is TRBD1 (5 bases). The CDR3 sequence is 14 residues long. CDR1 and CDR2 from the germline V gene are SGHRS and YFSETQ. Trimming stripped 3 bases from V and 1 base from J, with 10 bases between. As DNA, the CDR3 is TGCGCCAGCAGCTCAGGGTCGCGTAACTATGGCTACACCTTC. Its protein is CASSSGSRNYGYTF.